This T cell receptor (beta chain) was identified in a study of blood T cell repertoires in COVID-19. Overall study context: Sites across the United States, Italy and Spain contributed samples from acute and convalescent COVID-19.

Between the trimmed V and J ends, which lost 2 bases and 2 bases, there was a span of 10 bases. CDR1 and CDR2 (germline): KGHSH, LQKENI. The CDR3 loop spans 15 amino acids. Participants, about 18 to 100 years old, spanned 25 or so US areas. Symptom resolution, clearance, or two negative PCRs marked the recovered donors of Cohort 3. The method was immunoSEQ multiplex PCR; TCRdb's version includes in-frame clones alone and lacks a portion of them. Counted here are almost 500,000 clones, 88% occurring once; the ten biggest clones make up around 7.9%. V usage is TRBV18 and J usage is TRBJ1-5; a weak D match, TRBD1 (5 bases). The receptor was isolated from a woman in her fifties or sixties who had recovered from COVID-19. Input material: PBMCs or T cells enriched from blood (not recorded which). The CDR3 loop is CASSPLGHGNQPQHF. As DNA, the CDR3 is TGTGCCAGCTCACCATTAGGACACGGCAATCAGCCCCAGCATTTT.